Each of the 7 T cell receptor beta chains below was sequenced from the same sample in a study of breast tumors, draining lymph nodes, adjacent tissues. TCRdb re-derived calls from the multiplex PCR reads in MiXCR, one entry per CDR3 protein. Of roughly 100,000 distinct CDR3 sequences listed, around 30% were seen once; the top ten hold 5.5% to 6%. Samples came from axillary lymph nodes draining the breast cancer. The sample was axillary lymph node tissue. The receptors shown here come from a female donor with breast cancer. Some clones in this sample may be carry-over from other donors' samples.

This rearrangement joins TRBV2 to TRBJ2-1; tentatively, D is TRBD1 (6 bases). The germline CDR1 and CDR2 sequences are SNHLY and FYNNEI. The CDR3 covers 16 residues. V was shortened by 3 bases and J by 3 bases, with 15 bases between the two germline ends. CDR3: CASSEFAGVGYNEQFF. For the CDR3, the DNA is TGTGCCAGCAGTGAGTTTGCAGGGGTAGGCTACAATGAGCAGTTCTTC.

The chain combines TRBV24-1 with TRBJ2-1; D perhaps matches TRBD1 (5 bases). Trimming shortened V by 5 bases and J by 4 bases, and 14 bases separated the two germline ends. The CDR3 covers 15 residues. Germline assignment: CDR1 KGHDR and CDR2 SFDVKD. CDR3 sequence (DNA): TGTGCCACCAGTGGCCAGGGTACTAAGTACAATGAGCAGTTCTTC. Protein: CATSGQGTKYNEQFF.

The table lists this clonotype with many counts. An end of the junction does not agree with germline; a read error may underlie this. V usage is TRBV20-1 and J usage is TRBJ1-2, with 11 bases that match TRBD1. The CDR3 totals 12 residues. The germline CDR1 and CDR2 sequences are DFQATT and SNEGSKA (reference sequence). The CDR3 region is CSAGTGGNGSTF. The CDR3 coding sequence is TGCAGTGCTGGGACAGGGGGAAATGGCTCCACCTTC.

Within the sample, this clonotype is medium-sized. The CDR3 protein is CASSLWQQETQYF. The CDR3 region has the DNA TGTGCCAGCAGCCTCTGGCAGCAAGAGACCCAGTACTTC. V and J are TRBV7-9 and TRBJ2-5; D gene unclear. Trimming left V 5 bases short and J 2 bases short, with 9 bases between. There are 13 residues in the CDR3. CDR1 and CDR2 (germline): SEHNR, FQNEAQ (reference sequence). The variable domain in full, with the rest retrieved from reference TRBV7-9 and TRBJ2-5, is DTGVSQNPRHKITKRGQNVTFRCDPISEHNRLYWYRQTLGQGPEFLTYFQNEAQLEKSRLLSDRFSAERPKGSFSTLEIQRTEQGDSAMYLCASSLWQQETQYFGPGTRLLVL.

Ten or more counts support this clonotype. A read error is possible here, since a much larger clone lies one base away. The rearrangement links TRBV20-1 to TRBJ2-7; 9 nucleotides line up with TRBD1. The CDR3 is 14 residues long. The ends lost 1 base at V and 6 bases at J; junction bases unmatched: 7. CDR1 DFQATT and CDR2 SNEGSKA come from the germline V gene (reference sequence). The CDR3 is CSARAPDRGTEQYF. In DNA form, the CDR3 reads TGCAGTGCTAGAGCGCCGGACAGGGGAACCGAGCAGTACTTC.

This clonotype occurred many times. V gene TRBV24-1 combines with J gene TRBJ2-2; D assignment may be TRBD1 or TRBD2 (6 bases each). Trimming removed 7 bases at V and 3 bases at J, with 29 bases between. There are 20 residues in the CDR3. The germline CDR1 and CDR2 sequences are KGHDR and SFDVKD. This chain's CDR3 is CATRPGTLKKGRGDTGELFF. CDR3 bases: TGTGCCACCAGACCCGGGACTCTAAAAAAGGGAAGGGGGGACACCGGGGAGCTGTTTTTT.

In regard to this clonotype: One end of the junction varies from germline; a read error may be responsible. CDR3 nucleotides: TGCAGCGTCACAGGGGAGGGGGCAGCCTCTTCCTACGAGCAGCACTTC. It encodes CSVTGEGAASSYEQHF. This chain joins TRBV29-1 and TRBJ2-7, with D perhaps TRBD1 or TRBD2 (7 bases each). The V gene's germline CDR1 is SQVTM and CDR2 ANQGSEA. This CDR3 contains 16 residues.